This T cell receptor beta chain was sequenced in a study of blood T cells in healthy people across ages. The CDR3 contains 13 residues. Germline values: CDR1 DFQATT, CDR2 SNEGSKA (reference sequence). The use of a sample-barcoded 5' primer and a J-beta primer mix characterized a second PCR of about 7 to 12 cycles. TCRdb used MiXCR to reprocess the 5' RACE reads, holding one entry per CDR3 protein. The sample lists fewer than 900,000 distinct CDR3 sequences; 45% to 50% were seen once. The sample consisted of blood. The V call is TRBV20-1, the J call TRBJ2-7, with TRBD2 as a possible D gene (6 bases). The J call is uncertain, as TRBJ2-5 better fits the DNA end. The clonotype originates from a woman between 55 and 75 years old in good health. CDR3 nucleotide sequence: TGCAGTGCTAGTCGATCAGCGGGAGAGACCCAGTACTTC. Encoded protein: CSASRSAGETQYF.